The present T cell receptor beta chain was sequenced within a study of CD8+CD57+ T cells in acquired aplastic anemia. The CDR3 covers 8 residues. Germline V CDR1 and CDR2: MNHEY, SMNVEV (reference sequence). This clonotype was picked up a small number of times. Profiling of TCR beta VDJ combinations and CDR3 sequences used genomic DNA as template. Via MiXCR, TCRdb re-called the reads, giving one row per CDR3 protein. Here the sample spans about half a million distinct CDR3 sequences, roughly a third being singletons. It was patients with CD8+CD57+ cell expansion by flow cytometry who were chosen for sequencing.

This chain links TRBV27 with TRBJ2-7; D call uncertain. The source is a human donor with aplastic anemia. Material for sequencing was sorted CD4+, CD8+, or CD8+CD57+ T cells (not recorded which) from PBMCs. The CDR3 nucleotides read TGTACGGTTCGCGAGCAGTACTTC. Its protein product is CTVREQYF.